This record concerns one T cell receptor (beta chain) sequence. This sample is drawn from a study of OX40 agonist ivuxolimab in advanced cancers. Using immunoSEQ multiplex PCR, the repertoire was profiled, and TCRdb retains in-frame clones only, with some absent. The data hold fewer than 65,000 clones, with approximately 85% observed a single time. Germline values: CDR1 MDHEN, CDR2 SYDVKM. This CDR3 spans 17 amino acids. With 4 bases clipped from V and 5 bases from J, the junction kept 7 bases outside the gene matches. The sample was CD4+ or CD8+ T cells sorted from blood, taken in a trial of the OX40 agonist ivuxolimab. This clonotype was sampled from an adult with an advanced solid tumor such as melanoma, head and neck, liver or kidney cancer. This chain links TRBV28 with TRBJ2-1; 14 bases are shared with TRBD2. DNA of the CDR3: TGTGCCAGCAGTTCGGGACTAGCGGGAGTTCTAGACAATGAGCAGTTCTTC. Its translation: CASSSGLAGVLDNEQFF.